A single sample is the source of the 23 T cell receptor beta chains below, sequenced in a study of spatial heterogeneity in lung cancer. Indicated time point: blood at routine non-recurrence follow-up after resection. Whole RNA, which was extracted from tumor, nontumor lung tissue or frozen PBMC, was sequenced without any cell sorting. TCRdb independently ran MiXCR on the 5' RACE reads; one entry per CDR3 protein. The table lists approximately 27,000 distinct CDR3 sequences, 4.5% to 7.5% of them singletons. The material was PBMCs, obtained at follow-up. These receptors all come from a male donor with early-stage non-small cell lung cancer.

The sample holds many counts of this clonotype. V usage is TRBV9 and J usage is TRBJ2-2, with 7 bases matching TRBD1. This CDR3 contains 16 residues. With V trimmed by 4 bases and J by 1 base, 7 bases remained unmatched. The germline V gene has CDR1 SGDLS and CDR2 YYNGEE. Here the CDR3 DNA reads TGTGCCAGCAGCTGGGAGCGGACAGGGAACACCGGGGAGCTGTTTTTT. Translating gives CASSWERTGNTGELFF.

Ten or more counts support this clonotype. The chain employs TRBV6-6 and TRBJ2-6; the D gene is possibly TRBD1 (6 bases). Germline loops: CDR1 MNHNY, CDR2 SVGAGI (reference sequence). Between the trimmed V and J ends, which lost 1 base and 1 base, there was a span of 20 bases. There are 20 residues in the CDR3. In DNA, the CDR3 is TGTGCCAGCAGTTACTTGGGAAACAGGGACGCCCGTTCTGGGGCCAACGTCCTGACTTTC. It specifies CASSYLGNRDARSGANVLTF.

This clonotype was counted many times. This chain joins TRBV6-2 or TRBV6-3 and TRBJ1-5, with D perhaps matching TRBD1 (5 bases). Germline CDR1 is MNHEY and CDR2 is SVGEGT. The CDR3 totals 15 residues. Trimming shortened V by 6 bases and J by 3 bases, and 15 bases separated the two germline ends. CDR3 sequence reads: CASSSDTANNQPQHF. CDR3 nucleotides: TGTGCCAGCAGCTCGGACACTGCCAACAATCAGCCCCAGCATTTT.

This clonotype has only a few counts. The V gene is TRBV5-1, the J gene TRBJ2-1, with 7 bases that match TRBD2. The CDR3 is 15 amino acids. CDR1 and CDR2 (germline): SGHRS, YFSETQ. V lost 0 bases and J lost 9; bases outside the gene matches: 9. The CDR3, as DNA: TGCGCCAGCAGCTTGGCCGGGACTAAGATAGGTGAGCAGTTCTTC. The encoded protein is CASSLAGTKIGEQFF.

This clonotype was counted a few times. The chain recombines TRBV15 with TRBJ2-7; D possibly corresponds to TRBD2 (6 bases). V was trimmed by 1 base and J by 3 bases, leaving 10 bases between them. This CDR3 has 14 residues. CDR1 and CDR2 (germline): LNHNV, YYDKDF (reference sequence). In DNA form, the CDR3 reads TGTGCCACCAGCAGAGCTCGGGGGATCTACGAGCAGTACTTC. Its translation: CATSRARGIYEQYF.

This clonotype was picked up a small number of times. V is TRBV12-3 or TRBV12-4 and J is TRBJ1-4; tentative D call: TRBD1 (5 bases). Trimming removed 3 bases at V and 1 base at J, with 6 bases between. This CDR3 comprises 14 residues. CDR3 amino acids: CASSFQGTNEKLFF. The CDR3 DNA follows: TGTGCCAGCAGTTTCCAGGGAACTAATGAAAAACTGTTTTTT.

The chain joins TRBV20-1 to TRBJ1-1, with 8 positions matching TRBD1. The germline V gene has CDR1 DFQATT and CDR2 SNEGSKA (reference sequence). The CDR3 consists of 15 residues. The V gene end was trimmed by 4 bases and the J gene end by 1 base; junction bases not matched to a gene: 8. CDR3 region: CSAILRDRKNTEAFF. CDR3 sequence (DNA): TGCAGTGCTATTCTCCGGGACAGGAAGAACACTGAAGCTTTCTTT.

This clonotype has at least ten counts. The genes are TRBV14 and TRBJ2-3; D unclear. Germline V gene data show CDR1 as SGHDN and CDR2 as FVKESK. The CDR3 has 15 residues. The V end was cut by 3 bases, the J end by 2 bases, with 12 bases between. The CDR3 DNA reads as TGTGCCAGCAGCCACGACCGCCTATTCACAGATACGCAGTATTTT. It yields the protein CASSHDRLFTDTQYF.

This clonotype was seen a handful of times. The CDR3 here is CSASLDRDHGYTF. In DNA form, the CDR3 reads TGCAGTGCTAGTCTCGACAGGGACCATGGCTACACCTTC. This chain connects TRBV20-1 to TRBJ1-2; 7 bases are a match to TRBD1. The ends lost 3 bases at V and 6 bases at J; junction bases unmatched: 7. The CDR3 sequence is 13 residues long. Germline lookup yields CDR1 DFQATT and CDR2 SNEGSKA (reference sequence).

The chain uses TRBV20-1 and TRBJ1-1; tentative D call: TRBD1 (5 bases). Trimming stripped 6 bases from V and 3 bases from J, with 11 bases between. This CDR3 has 12 amino acids. Germline V gene data show CDR1 as DFQATT and CDR2 as SNEGSKA (reference sequence). The CDR3 bases are TGCAGTGCCCTGGGACTTTACACTGAAGCTTTCTTT. It codes for CSALGLYTEAFF.

The table lists this clonotype with many counts. V is TRBV12-3 or TRBV12-4 and J is TRBJ1-3; no reliable D call. The CDR3 has 13 amino acids. The V end was cut by 9 bases, the J end by 3 bases, with 12 bases between. CDR3 sequence: CASDDRGGNTIYF. CDR3 sequence (DNA): TGTGCCAGTGATGATCGAGGTGGAAACACCATATATTTT.

This clonotype was counted a few times. The rearrangement links TRBV20-1 to TRBJ2-1; 8 bases match TRBD1. CDR1 and CDR2 (germline): DFQATT, SNEGSKA (reference sequence). This CDR3 has 13 amino acids. The trim removed 4 bases at V and 6 bases at J, leaving 5 bases unmatched. The CDR3 bases are TGCAGTGCTAAGGGGACAGGAATCAATGAGCAGTTCTTC. Amino acid sequence: CSAKGTGINEQFF.

This clonotype was detected only a few times. The rearrangement uses TRBV5-5 and TRBJ2-3; TRBD2 aligns across 7 bases. The CDR3 loop spans 15 amino acids. The V segment lost 1 base and the J segment 4 bases; nucleotides outside the gene matches: 6. CDR1 and CDR2 (germline): SGHKS, YYEKEE (reference sequence). Here the CDR3 DNA reads TGTGCCAGCAGCTTGCACCGACTAGCTTCAGATACGCAGTATTTT. Translation: CASSLHRLASDTQYF.

This clonotype showed up many times. The V gene is TRBV6-2 or TRBV6-3, the J gene TRBJ1-1, with D unresolved. V was clipped by 0 bases and J by 0 bases, with 14 bases between them. The V gene's germline CDR1 is MNHEY and CDR2 SVGEGT. The CDR3 extends over 17 amino acids. CDR3 loop: CASSYSRRLSMNTEAFF. CDR3 coding DNA: TGTGCCAGCAGTTACTCGAGGCGGCTTTCCATGAACACTGAAGCTTTCTTT.

This clonotype was detected many times. Here the CDR3 reads CASSFRDTGELFF. The CDR3 DNA follows: TGTGCCAGCAGTTTCCGTGACACCGGGGAGCTGTTTTTT. V usage is TRBV12-3 or TRBV12-4 and J usage is TRBJ2-2; D remains unclear. The CDR3 sequence is 13 residues long. Trimming took 3 bases from V and 3 from J, leaving 5 bases between them.

This clonotype was seen ten or more times. The rearrangement uses TRBV7-2 and TRBJ2-1; 7 bases are a match to TRBD2. The CDR3 sequence is 13 residues long. Germline V CDR1 and CDR2: SGHTA, FQGNSA. J lost 7 bases, V lost 6 bases, and 6 bases had no gene match. The CDR3 spells CASRLATQNEQFF. The CDR3 bases are TGTGCCAGCAGACTAGCGACGCAAAATGAGCAGTTCTTC.

This clonotype showed up many times. The chain's CDR3 is CASSYEAEAFF. CDR3 coding DNA: TGTGCCAGCAGTTACGAGGCTGAAGCTTTCTTT. The chain couples TRBV6-5 to TRBJ1-1; D is unclear. This CDR3 spans 11 amino acids. Trimming took off 2 bases at V and 6 bases at J, with 4 bases between the two ends. The germline CDR1 and CDR2 sequences are MNHEY and SVGAGI.

V gene TRBV29-1 combines with J gene TRBJ2-2; no definite D call. Germline V gene data show CDR1 as SQVTM and CDR2 as ANQGSEA. The CDR3 is made up of 12 amino acids. The V end was cut by 7 bases, the J end by 1 base, with 7 bases between. The CDR3 DNA reads TGCAGCGCCCGAAAGAACACCGGGGAGCTGTTTTTT. It is translated as CSARKNTGELFF.

This clonotype was observed at least ten times. This rearrangement joins TRBV19 to TRBJ2-6; TRBD2 agrees at 11 bases. The CDR3 length is 21 residues. Germline V gene lookup returns CDR1 LNHDA and CDR2 SQIVND (reference sequence). With 3 bases clipped from V and 1 base from J, the junction kept 14 bases outside the gene matches. DNA of the CDR3: TGTGCCAGTAGTATGGGGGCACCGACTAGCGGGGAGTATTCTGGGGCCAACGTCCTGACTTTC. The encoded protein is CASSMGAPTSGEYSGANVLTF.

This clonotype was seen ten or more times. The V and J genes are TRBV28 and TRBJ2-1; D gene unclear. CDR1 is MDHEN, CDR2 SYDVKM, per germline. This CDR3 region has 15 residues. V shed 6 bases and J shed 0 bases, with 12 bases lying between them. The CDR3 sequence is CASRKSQSSYNEQFF. The CDR3 DNA is TGTGCCAGCAGAAAGTCCCAGAGCTCCTACAATGAGCAGTTCTTC.

The chain carries TRBV12-3 or TRBV12-4 and TRBJ2-7; D unresolved. Trimming took off 3 bases at V and 6 bases at J, with 6 bases between the two ends. This CDR3 spans 11 amino acids. CDR3 in amino acids: CASSFWREQYV. The CDR3 bases are TGTGCCAGCAGTTTCTGGCGCGAGCAGTACGTC.

This clonotype has just a few counts. CDR3 residues: CASSEQGQEYNEQFF. The DNA for the CDR3 is TGTGCCAGCAGTGAACAGGGACAGGAGTACAATGAGCAGTTCTTC. This chain connects TRBV2 to TRBJ2-1; 8 positions agree with TRBD1. This CDR3 spans 15 amino acids. Looked up from germline, CDR1 is SNHLY and CDR2 is FYNNEI. V was clipped by 2 bases and J by 4 bases; unmatched bases: 4.

This clonotype has more than one count but fewer than ten. DNA for the CDR3: TGCAGTGCTGGGGACGTGCTTCTCACAGATACGCAGTATTTT. Protein: CSAGDVLLTDTQYF. V and J are TRBV20-1 and TRBJ2-3; D tentatively reads TRBD1 or TRBD2 (5 bases each). Trimming stripped 5 bases from V and 2 bases from J, with 14 bases between. The CDR3 is 14 residues long. Germline CDR1 is DFQATT and CDR2 is SNEGSKA (reference sequence).